This TCR beta chain came from a study of cytomegalovirus exposure and HLA in healthy donors. This PCR relied on a set of 60 Vbeta primers and 13 Jbeta primers. The table came from immunoSEQ multiplex PCR; TCRdb's copy has only in-frame clones and leaves some out. The table records about 160,000 clones, approximately 80% of them present only once. Study conclusions and caveats: The study flagged roughly 150 TCR beta chains as cytomegalovirus-associated.

As for this clone: Its antigen is unidentified.

The origin of this receptor is a man in his late teens or twenties in good health and CMV-seropositive. The specimen was PBMCs.

CDR3 amino acids: CASSQGAGLNTEAFF. The CDR3 DNA sequence: TGTGCCAGCAGCCAAGGTGCGGGCCTGAACACTGAAGCTTTCTTT. The rearrangement links TRBV4-2 to TRBJ1-1; D gene uncertain. This CDR3 is built from 15 residues. Between the trimmed V and J ends, which lost 1 base and 0 bases, there was a span of 9 bases. CDR1 and CDR2 from the germline V gene are LGHNA and YNFKEQ.